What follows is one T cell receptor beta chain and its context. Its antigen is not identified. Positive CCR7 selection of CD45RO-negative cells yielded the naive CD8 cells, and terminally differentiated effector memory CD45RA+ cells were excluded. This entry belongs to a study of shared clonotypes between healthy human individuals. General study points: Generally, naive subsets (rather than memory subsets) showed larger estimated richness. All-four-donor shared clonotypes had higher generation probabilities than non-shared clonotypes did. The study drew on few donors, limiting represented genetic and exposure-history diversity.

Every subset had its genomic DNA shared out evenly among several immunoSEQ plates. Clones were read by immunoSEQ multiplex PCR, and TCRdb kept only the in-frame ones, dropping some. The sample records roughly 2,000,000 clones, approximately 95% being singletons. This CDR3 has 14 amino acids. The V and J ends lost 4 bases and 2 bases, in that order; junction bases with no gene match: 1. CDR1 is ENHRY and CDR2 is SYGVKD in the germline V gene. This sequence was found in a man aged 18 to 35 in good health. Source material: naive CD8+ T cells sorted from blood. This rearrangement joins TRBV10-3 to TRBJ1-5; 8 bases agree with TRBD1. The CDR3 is CAISGGQGNQPQHF. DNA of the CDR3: TGTGCCATCAGTGGGGGACAGGGCAATCAGCCCCAGCATTTT.